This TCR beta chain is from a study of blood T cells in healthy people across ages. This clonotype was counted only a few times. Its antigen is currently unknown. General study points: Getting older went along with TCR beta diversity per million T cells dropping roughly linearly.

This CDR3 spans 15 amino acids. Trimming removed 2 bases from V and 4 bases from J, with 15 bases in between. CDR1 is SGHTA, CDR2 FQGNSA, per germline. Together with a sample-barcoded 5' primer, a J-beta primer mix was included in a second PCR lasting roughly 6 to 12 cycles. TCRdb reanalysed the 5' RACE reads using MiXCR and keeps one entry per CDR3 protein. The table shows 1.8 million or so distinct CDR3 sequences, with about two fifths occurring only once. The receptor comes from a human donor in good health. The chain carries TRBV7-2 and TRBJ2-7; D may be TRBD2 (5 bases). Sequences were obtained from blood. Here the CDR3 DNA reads TGTGCCAGCAGCTTAAGGGTAGGACTCTTTTACGAGCAGTACTTC. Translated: CASSLRVGLFYEQYF.